The rows below give T cell receptor beta chains drawn from one sample of a study of CD8 T cells in Susac syndrome. Each CDR3 protein is one row after TCRdb ran MiXCR on the immunoSEQ multiplex PCR reads. The sample has some 140,000 distinct CDR3 sequences; roughly 94% are singletons. The sample comprised CD8+ T cells from PBMCs. These receptors all stem from a human donor with Susac syndrome. CDR3s include the opening cysteine and the closing phenylalanine or tryptophan. A D gene is named only where the DNA matches it firmly. Part of the rows lack a size; the others show once, few, many or a class for expanded clones.

>TRBV28|TRBJ1-1|-|15|TRBD1
CASSQGGRGSTEAFF
TGTGCCAGCAGCCAAGGGGGCAGGGGGAGCACTGAAGCTTTCTTT
>TRBV28|TRBJ1-4|-|15|-
CASSGQSGPNEKLFF
TGTGCCAGCAGTGGACAGTCCGGGCCCAATGAAAAACTGTTTTTT
>TRBV28|TRBJ2-1|-|16|TRBD1
CASSLRDSQPYNEQFF
TGTGCCAGCAGTTTAAGGGACAGTCAGCCCTACAATGAGCAGTTCTTC
>TRBV4-1|TRBJ2-5|-|15|TRBD1
CASRGTGADQETQYF
TGCGCCAGCAGGGGGACAGGCGCCGACCAAGAGACCCAGTACTTC
>TRBV20-1|TRBJ1-1|-|11|-
CSASSPTGAFF
TGCAGTGCGTCTAGTCCCACTGGAGCTTTCTTT
>TRBV18|TRBJ2-7|-|13|-
CASSPPDAYEQYF
TGTGCCAGCTCACCACCGGACGCCTACGAGCAGTACTTC
>TRBV13|TRBJ2-5|-|16|-
CASSSRIEGGGETQYF
TGTGCCAGCAGCTCGCGGATTGAGGGCGGAGGGGAGACCCAGTACTTC
>TRBV10-3|TRBJ2-5|-|17|-
CAISDRSGGAYQETQYF
TGTGCCATCAGTGATCGGTCCGGAGGGGCTTACCAAGAGACCCAGTACTTC
>TRBV7-9|TRBJ1-2|-|17|TRBD1
CASSFHPKGRGIYGYTF
TGTGCCAGCAGCTTCCACCCGAAGGGCAGGGGGATCTATGGCTACACCTTC
>TRBV7-8|TRBJ2-2|-|13|-
CASNLVDTGELFF
TGTGCCAGCAACCTAGTGGACACCGGGGAGCTGTTTTTT
>TRBV12-3/TRBV12-4|TRBJ2-7|-|12|-
CASTLALPEQYF
TGTGCCAGCACCCTAGCCCTCCCGGAGCAGTACTTC
>TRBV3-1|TRBJ1-1|-|16|-
CASSQVVIRKNTEAFF
TGTGCCAGCAGCCAAGTTGTGATCCGGAAGAACACTGAAGCTTTCTTT
>TRBV4-2|TRBJ1-1|-|15|-
CASSQEPGLHTEAFF
TGTGCCAGCAGCCAAGAACCAGGACTGCACACTGAAGCTTTCTTT
>TRBV7-8|TRBJ2-7|-|14|-
CASSLGFLSYEQYF
TGTGCCAGCAGCTTAGGGTTTTTGAGTTACGAGCAGTACTTC
>TRBV30|TRBJ2-1|-|15|TRBD2
CAWSVDSGRDNEQFF
TGTGCCTGGAGTGTTGATAGCGGGAGGGACAATGAGCAGTTCTTC
>TRBV7-9|TRBJ2-3|-|14|-
CASSSAGALNTQYF
TGTGCCAGCAGCTCAGCCGGGGCGCTCAATACGCAGTATTTT
>TRBV27|TRBJ2-3|-|19|TRBD2
CASSLSRLAVRHPSDTQYF
TGTGCCAGCAGTTTATCCAGACTAGCGGTACGGCACCCATCAGATACGCAGTATTTT
>TRBV29-1|TRBJ1-1|-|12|-
CSVPVVNTEAFF
TGCAGCGTCCCGGTAGTAAACACTGAAGCTTTCTTT
>TRBV3-1|TRBJ2-1|-|15|-
CASSQDPGSRAEQFF
TGTGCCAGCAGCCAAGATCCCGGGAGTCGTGCTGAGCAGTTCTTC
>TRBV28|TRBJ2-7|-|13|-
CASSMTRGYEQYF
TGTGCCAGCAGTATGACACGGGGCTACGAGCAGTACTTC
>TRBV9|TRBJ1-1|-|13|TRBD1
CASSVDRETEAFF
TGTGCCAGCAGCGTCGACAGGGAGACTGAAGCTTTCTTT
>TRBV27|TRBJ2-1|-|13|-
CASSFRAFHEQFF
TGTGCCAGCAGTTTCCGGGCGTTTCATGAGCAGTTCTTC
>TRBV20-1|TRBJ2-5|once|13|-
CSARDGAQETQYF
TGCAGTGCTAGAGACGGAGCGCAAGAGACCCAGTACTTC
>TRBV4-1|TRBJ2-5|-|14|-
CASSQDPGSETQYF
TGCGCCAGCAGCCAAGATCCGGGCAGCGAGACCCAGTACTTC
>TRBV5-6|TRBJ1-2|-|11|-
CATGTFYGYTF
TGTGCCACCGGGACTTTCTATGGCTACACCTTC
>TRBV5-6|TRBJ2-3|-|16|TRBD2
CASSLEAGGGTDTQYF
TGTGCCAGCAGCTTGGAAGCGGGAGGGGGAACAGATACGCAGTATTTT
>TRBV20-1|TRBJ2-1|-|15|TRBD2
CSARDQWTSGDEQFF
TGCAGTGCTAGAGATCAATGGACTAGCGGGGATGAGCAGTTCTTC
>TRBV27|TRBJ2-7|few|13|-
CASSPGSVYEQYF
TGTGCCAGCAGTCCGGGGAGTGTCTACGAGCAGTACTTC
>TRBV2|TRBJ2-1|-|12|-
CASEAGNNEQFF
TGTGCCAGCGAGGCTGGTAACAATGAGCAGTTCTTC
>TRBV7-4|TRBJ2-7|-|19|TRBD1
CASSYGTGETVRTSYEQYF
TGTGCCAGCAGCTACGGGACAGGGGAAACGGTGCGGACTAGCTACGAGCAGTACTTC
>TRBV4-1|TRBJ1-1|-|13|-
CASSQERRTEAFF
TGCGCCAGCAGCCAAGAAAGGCGCACTGAAGCTTTCTTT
>TRBV29-1|TRBJ2-7|-|17|-
CSVIDQGKGESSYEQYF
TGCAGCGTTATAGACCAAGGGAAAGGAGAGAGCTCCTACGAGCAGTACTTC
>TRBV5-1|TRBJ1-1|-|13|-
CASSLDLATEAFF
TGCGCCAGCAGCTTGGATCTGGCCACTGAAGCTTTCTTT
>TRBV7-9|TRBJ2-1|-|11|TRBD2
CASIPGLAPFF
TGTGCCAGCATCCCGGGACTAGCACCGTTCTTC
>TRBV4-1|TRBJ1-5|once|16|TRBD1
CASSQEGQGASQPQHF
TGCGCCAGCAGCCAAGAGGGGCAGGGGGCTAGTCAGCCCCAGCATTTT
>TRBV18|TRBJ2-5|-|14|-
CASSPPHDGETQYF
TGTGCCAGCTCACCCCCACACGATGGAGAGACCCAGTACTTC
>TRBV28|TRBJ2-2|-|14|-
CASTPEGNTGELFF
TGTGCCAGCACGCCTGAGGGGAACACCGGGGAGCTGTTTTTT
>TRBV7-9|TRBJ2-7|-|16|TRBD2
CASSSGMRSGDYEQYF
TGTGCCAGCAGCTCTGGTATGCGGAGCGGGGACTACGAGCAGTACTTC
>TRBV19|TRBJ2-3|-|16|-
CASSIFSLSDTDTQYF
TGTGCCAGTAGTATCTTCTCTCTCTCCGACACAGATACGCAGTATTTT
>TRBV29-1|TRBJ1-1|-|14|TRBD1
CSVEGGQGNTEAFF
TGCAGCGTTGAGGGGGGACAGGGGAACACTGAAGCTTTCTTT